Below, 16 T cell receptor beta chains from the same sample are listed, as sequenced in a study of blood T cell repertoires in COVID-19. TCRdb's table, derived via immunoSEQ multiplex PCR, lists solely in-frame clones and lacks some. This table has about 170,000 clones, 70% to 90% appearing once. Sequenced: peripheral blood. The receptors originated from a man aged 50 to 59 who had recovered from COVID-19.

This rearrangement joins TRBV7-9 to TRBJ1-1; D is uncertain. The CDR3 is 14 amino acids. V was shortened by 2 bases and J by 2 bases, with 9 bases between the two germline ends. Per the germline V gene, CDR1 is SEHNR and CDR2 is FQNEAQ (reference sequence). The DNA of the CDR3 is TGTGCCAGCAGCTTAACGGGTACTAACACTGAAGCTTTCTTT. It codes for CASSLTGTNTEAFF.

This chain links TRBV9 with TRBJ1-6; D is unclear. Germline CDR1 reads SGDLS; CDR2 reads YYNGEE. CDR3 size: 14 residues. The V end was cut by 1 base, the J end by 8 bases, with 10 bases between. The chain's CDR3 is CASSVSGSDSPLHF. DNA of the CDR3: TGTGCCAGCAGCGTATCGGGGAGCGATTCACCCCTCCACTTT. The full variable domain, with the rest looked up from reference TRBV9 and TRBJ1-6, is DSGVTQTPKHLITATGQRVTLRCSPRSGDLSVYWYQQSLDQGLQFLIQYYNGEERAKGNILERFSAQQFPDLHSELNLSSLELGDSALYFCASSVSGSDSPLHFGNGTRLTVT.

This CDR3 reads CASSTQVSSGDRYNEQFF. CDR3 DNA sequence: TGTGCCAGCAGCACACAGGTATCCTCAGGGGATCGGTACAATGAGCAGTTCTTC. This chain joins TRBV11-3 and TRBJ2-1; D might be TRBD1 (6 bases). This CDR3 is 18 amino acids long. CDR1 is SGHNT and CDR2 is YENEEA in the germline V gene. The V and J ends lost 5 bases and 4 bases respectively, with 24 bases between them.

This clone was observed a single time. The chain carries TRBV30 and TRBJ2-3; D is possibly TRBD2 (6 bases). V was cut by 2 bases and J by 3 bases, with 15 bases left in between. There are 15 residues in the CDR3. Per the germline V gene, CDR1 is GTSNPN and CDR2 is SVGIG (reference sequence). The CDR3 protein is CAWSRGSGLTDTQYF. In DNA, the CDR3 is TGTGCCTGGAGTCGCGGAAGCGGGTTGACAGATACGCAGTATTTT.

V gene TRBV7-2 combines with J gene TRBJ2-5; maybe TRBD1 (6 bases). The V gene lost 5 bases and the J gene lost 4 bases, with 11 bases spanning the gap. The CDR3 is 13 amino acids. CDR1 and CDR2 (germline): SGHTA, FQGNSA. CDR3 in amino acids: CASSADRRETQYF. DNA for the CDR3: TGTGCCAGCAGCGCCGACAGGAGAGAGACCCAGTACTTC.

To note about this clone: A read error may account for a junction end that differs from germline. The rearrangement links TRBV27 to TRBJ1-2; possible D gene TRBD1, 5 bases. CDR3 length equals 13 residues. Germline V lookup: CDR1 MNHEY, CDR2 SMNVEV (reference sequence). This CDR3 is CASSLSSGYDYTF. Written as DNA, the CDR3 is TGTGCCAGCAGTTTATCGTCAGGGTATGACTACACCTTC.

The chain is built from TRBV7-6 and TRBJ2-3, with D possibly matching TRBD1 (6 bases). Trimming cost V 7 bases and J 4 bases, with 21 bases left between them. In germline, CDR1 is SGHVS, CDR2 FNYEAQ. CDR3 length equals 16 residues. This CDR3 reads CASTRGGSGDPDTQYF. DNA of the CDR3: TGTGCCAGCACCCGAGGGGGATCAGGGGACCCAGATACGCAGTATTTT.

This chain uses TRBV19 with TRBJ1-1; D uncertain. The CDR3 loop spans 16 amino acids. CDR1 is LNHDA and CDR2 is SQIVND in the germline V gene (reference sequence). The V end lost 4 bases, the J end lost 2 bases, and 17 bases lay between the germline ends. CDR3 DNA: TGTGCCAGTAGTACCCGACCGGGAGCAGGCAACACTGAAGCTTTCTTT. It yields the protein CASSTRPGAGNTEAFF.

The V call is TRBV20-1, the J call TRBJ1-1, with D perhaps matching TRBD1 (5 bases). Per germline, CDR1 DFQATT and CDR2 SNEGSKA (reference sequence). The CDR3 consists of 11 residues. Trimming cost V 6 bases and J 5 bases, with 10 bases left between them. The CDR3 loop reads CSAGRGTEAFF. The CDR3, as DNA: TGCAGTGCGGGGCGAGGTACTGAAGCTTTCTTT.

V is TRBV9 and J is TRBJ2-5; D unresolved. This CDR3 is 11 amino acids long. Trimming shortened V by 3 bases and J by 2 bases, and 2 bases separated the two germline ends. The germline CDR1 and CDR2 sequences are SGDLS and YYNGEE. The CDR3 protein is CASSAQETQYF. CDR3 nucleotides: TGTGCCAGCAGCGCACAAGAGACCCAGTACTTC. The entire variable domain, with the rest obtained from reference TRBV9 and TRBJ2-5, is as follows: DSGVTQTPKHLITATGQRVTLRCSPRSGDLSVYWYQQSLDQGLQFLIQYYNGEERAKGNILERFSAQQFPDLHSELNLSSLELGDSALYFCASSAQETQYFGPGTRLLVL.

CDR3 bases: TGTGCCAGCAGCTTAGGAAGCCCCAGGACAAATGAAAAACTGTTTTTT. This encodes CASSLGSPRTNEKLFF. The V and J genes are TRBV5-5 and TRBJ1-4; tentatively, D is TRBD1 (5 bases). The CDR3 is 16 amino acids. Germline values: CDR1 SGHKS, CDR2 YYEKEE (reference sequence). V shed 2 bases and J shed 5 bases, with 16 bases lying between them.

The chain recombines TRBV18 with TRBJ2-7; weak D call: TRBD1 (6 bases). This CDR3 has 14 residues. The germline gives CDR1 KGHSH, CDR2 LQKENI. The ends were cut back, 4 bases at V and 7 bases at J, with 17 bases in the middle. This CDR3 is CASSRDMGTREQYF. CDR3 coding DNA: TGTGCCAGCTCACGGGACATGGGGACCCGGGAGCAGTACTTC.

This chain joins TRBV6-5 and TRBJ1-5; D is uncertain. This CDR3 region has 15 residues. The V end was cut by 0 bases, the J end by 4 bases, with 10 bases between. The germline gives CDR1 MNHEY, CDR2 SVGAGI. In nucleotides, the CDR3 is TGTGCCAGCAGTTACTCGAAATCTCGGAATCAGCCCCAGCATTTT. Protein product: CASSYSKSRNQPQHF.

The chain links TRBV15 to TRBJ2-4, with 11 bases matching TRBD2. The germline V gene encodes CDR1 LNHNV and CDR2 YYDKDF (reference sequence). J lost 6 bases, V lost 1 base, and 8 bases had no gene match. The CDR3 extends over 17 amino acids. The CDR3 DNA is TGTGCCACCAGCAGAGGAGATAGCGGGGGGGAAGGAAACATTCAGTACTTC. It is translated as CATSRGDSGGEGNIQYF.

This rearrangement joins TRBV19 to TRBJ1-5, with TRBD1 matching 8 bases. CDR1 and CDR2 from the germline V gene are LNHDA and SQIVND (reference sequence). This CDR3 has 17 amino acids. J gave up 4 bases and V 2 bases, and 10 bases lay outside the gene matches. CDR3 nucleotides: TGTGCCAGTAGTATATTCGGCGGACAGGGCGGTAATCAGCCCCAGCATTTT. Translating gives CASSIFGGQGGNQPQHF.

The chain uses TRBV7-3 and TRBJ2-7, with 11 bases aligning to TRBD1. Trimming at V came to 3 bases and at J to 2 bases, leaving 3 bases not matched to a gene. CDR1 is SGHTA and CDR2 is FQGTGA in the germline V gene. The CDR3 is 15 residues long. The CDR3 DNA reads as TGTGCCAGCAGCTTTGGGACAGGGGGTGCCTACGAGCAGTACTTC. Its protein product is CASSFGTGGAYEQYF.